The rows below give T cell receptor beta chains drawn from one sample of a study of vaccination and CD4 T cells after COVID-19. For these receptors, no antigen is known. TCRdb used MiXCR to reprocess the PCR reads, holding one entry per CDR3 protein. There are fewer than 9,500 distinct CDR3 sequences in the sample; about 49% occur only once, and roughly 18% lies in the top ten. Sequences were obtained from CD4+ T cells from blood, cultured in vitro. The receptor source for this set is a human donor who had recovered from COVID-19. Each CDR3 is given with its conserved first and last residue. A D gene is named only where the DNA matches it firmly. Some rows mark clone size as missing; the rest say once, few, many or name a class of expanded clone.

clone_size j_call d_call v_call cdr3_length cdr3_nt cdr3_aa
NA TRBJ1-4 TRBD1 TRBV20-1 13 TGCAGTGCTGGGCCGGAGGGGGCTGGAAAACTGTTTTTT CSAGPEGAGKLFF
few TRBJ2-7 NA TRBV21-1 12 TGTGCCAGCACAGCGAGGGCGGGCGAGCAGTACTTC CASTARAGEQYF
few TRBJ2-3 TRBD2 TRBV7-9 16 TGTGCCAGCAGCTTAGACTGGTCGCGGGGGGCCAATACGCAGTATTTT CASSLDWSRGANTQYF
NA TRBJ2-1 NA TRBV7-2 13 TGTGCCAGCAGACGACAGGTCGGTTATGAGCAGTTCTTC CASRRQVGYEQFF
NA TRBJ1-4 NA TRBV15 17 TGTGCCACCAGCCCAGAGCTGACAGGAATTACTAATGAAAAACTGTTTTTT CATSPELTGITNEKLFF
few TRBJ2-2 NA TRBV2 15 TGTGCCAGCAGTGAAGCGCCTCCGAACACCGGGGAGCTGTTTTTT CASSEAPPNTGELFF
NA TRBJ2-7 NA TRBV6-5 15 TGTGCCAGCAGTTACCAGATGGGGCCCTCCTACGAGCAGTACTTC CASSYQMGPSYEQYF
NA TRBJ1-1 TRBD1 TRBV18 15 TGTGCCAGCTCACCACCAAGGACAGGGGGCACTGAAGCTTTCTTT CASSPPRTGGTEAFF
NA TRBJ2-1 NA TRBV7-9 14 TGTGCCAGCAGCTTTGTCCGACTATACAATGAGCAGTTCTTC CASSFVRLYNEQFF
NA TRBJ1-4 TRBD1 TRBV28 16 TGTGCCAGCAGTCCCCCTTTCAGGGGGCGGGGGGAAAAACTGTTTTTT CASSPPFRGRGEKLFF
NA TRBJ2-5 TRBD2 TRBV6-2/TRBV6-3 13 TGTGCCAGCAGTAGCGGGGAAGTGGAGACCCAGTACTTC CASSSGEVETQYF